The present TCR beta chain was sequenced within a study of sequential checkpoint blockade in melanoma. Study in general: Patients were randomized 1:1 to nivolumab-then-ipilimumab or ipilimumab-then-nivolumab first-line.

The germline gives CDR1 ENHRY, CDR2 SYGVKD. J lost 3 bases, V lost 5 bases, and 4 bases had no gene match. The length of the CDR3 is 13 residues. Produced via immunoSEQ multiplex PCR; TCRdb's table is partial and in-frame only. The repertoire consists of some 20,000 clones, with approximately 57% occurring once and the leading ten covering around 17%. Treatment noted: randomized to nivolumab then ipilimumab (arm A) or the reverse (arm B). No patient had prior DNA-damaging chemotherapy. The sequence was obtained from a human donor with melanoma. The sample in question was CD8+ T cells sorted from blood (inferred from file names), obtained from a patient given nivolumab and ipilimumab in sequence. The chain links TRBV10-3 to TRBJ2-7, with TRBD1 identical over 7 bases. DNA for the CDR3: TGTGCCATCAGTCCGGGACAGTACTACGAGCAGTACTTC. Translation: CAISPGQYYEQYF.